The 31 T cell receptor beta chains in this list originate from one sample, sequenced in a study of patients and donors after allogeneic stem cell transplantation. TCRdb reprocessed the RT-PCR reads with MiXCR, giving one entry per CDR3 protein. The sample lists 900,000 to 1,000,000 distinct CDR3 sequences; roughly 18% were seen once. Material for sequencing was blood, either unsorted or a sorted T cell fraction (not recorded which). All receptors come from a human donor who was either an allogeneic HSCT recipient or a stem cell or donor lymphocyte infusion donor (not recorded which). It is not recorded whose cells these are; they may come from a transplant donor.

This clonotype was counted a few times. This chain uses TRBV5-1 with TRBJ1-1; weak D call: TRBD1 (5 bases). Trimming took off 2 bases at V and 4 bases at J, with 12 bases between the two ends. There are 14 residues in the CDR3. Germline V gene sequence: CDR1 SGHRS, CDR2 YFSETQ. The CDR3 nucleotides read TGCGCCAGCAGCTTCGCCGGCAGGGTCACTGAAGCTTTCTTT. As protein: CASSFAGRVTEAFF.

Only a few counts were recorded for this clonotype. V and J are TRBV7-8 and TRBJ2-1; D is undetermined. Trimming took off 1 base at V and 0 bases at J, with 13 bases between the two ends. Germline V gene sequence: CDR1 SGHVS, CDR2 FQNEAQ. CDR3 size: 17 residues. CDR3 sequence (DNA): TGTGCCAGCAGCTTAGGTGGCTACCGTAGCTCCTACAATGAGCAGTTCTTC. It yields the protein CASSLGGYRSSYNEQFF.

V gene TRBV5-1 combines with J gene TRBJ2-1; TRBD2 matches 9 bases. Losses at the gene ends were 0 bases for V and 3 bases for J; bases not matched to a gene: 7. Germline V gene sequence: CDR1 SGHRS, CDR2 YFSETQ. This CDR3 comprises 17 residues. CDR3 coding DNA: TGCGCCAGCAGCTTGGGAAGCGGGGGGCTTTTCTACAATGAGCAGTTCTTC. Its translation: CASSLGSGGLFYNEQFF.

This clonotype was recorded a few times. The rearrangement uses TRBV20-1 and TRBJ2-7, with TRBD2 identical over 8 bases. This CDR3 contains 15 residues. In germline, CDR1 is DFQATT, CDR2 SNEGSKA (reference sequence). Trimming at V came to 5 bases and at J to 0 bases, leaving 9 bases not matched to a gene. CDR3 region: CSAPPHSGTSYEQYF. In nucleotides, the CDR3 is TGCAGTGCTCCTCCGCATAGCGGGACCTCCTACGAGCAGTACTTC.

This chain joins TRBV12-3 or TRBV12-4 and TRBJ1-1, with TRBD1 matching 8 bases. J was trimmed by 3 bases and V by 5 bases; bases with no gene match: 5. The CDR3 has 14 amino acids. The CDR3 sequence: CASSRQGLYTEAFF. CDR3 DNA: TGTGCCAGCAGTCGACAGGGGTTATACACTGAAGCTTTCTTT.

V is TRBV2 and J is TRBJ1-5; possibly TRBD1 for D (6 bases). Trimming left V 1 base short and J 3 bases short, with 10 bases between. CDR1 SNHLY and CDR2 FYNNEI come from the germline V gene. CDR3 size: 15 residues. CDR3 sequence: CASSEGQGPNQPQHF. In nucleotides, the CDR3 is TGTGCCAGCAGTGAAGGTCAGGGGCCCAATCAGCCCCAGCATTTT.

This chain links TRBV12-3 or TRBV12-4 with TRBJ1-2, with 7 bases identical to TRBD1. Trimming took 1 base from V and 0 from J; bases not matched to a gene: 8. This CDR3 comprises 17 residues. The CDR3 reads CASSLGAGGYANYGYTF. CDR3 coding DNA: TGTGCCAGCAGTTTAGGAGCAGGGGGTTACGCTAACTATGGCTACACCTTC.

The genes are TRBV3-1 and TRBJ2-7, with D hard to call. CDR1 LGHDT and CDR2 YNNKEL come from the germline V gene (reference sequence). The ends were cut back, 1 base at V and 4 bases at J, with 17 bases in the middle. The CDR3 is 16 residues long. CDR3 DNA: TGTGCCAGCAGCCAAGCCATAGGAAGTTTACAGTACGAGCAGTACTTC. It translates to CASSQAIGSLQYEQYF.

A few counts support this clonotype. This chain uses TRBV7-9 with TRBJ1-1, with 10 positions matching TRBD1. The junction had 4 bases not matched to a gene; V was cut back by 1 base and J by 5 bases. The CDR3 runs to 15 residues. CDR1 is SEHNR, CDR2 FQNEAQ, per germline (reference sequence). CDR3 in DNA: TGTGCCAGCAGCTTAGGGAGGACAGGGGGGACTGAAGCTTTCTTT. This encodes CASSLGRTGGTEAFF.

This clonotype was observed at least ten times. The chain joins TRBV12-3 or TRBV12-4 to TRBJ2-1; 7 nucleotides align to TRBD2. This CDR3 contains 14 residues. V shed 5 bases, J shed 8 bases, and the junction held 9 bases outside the gene matches. The CDR3 spells CASSRTSFSYEQFF. CDR3 coding DNA: TGTGCCAGCAGTCGGACTAGTTTTTCATATGAGCAGTTCTTC.

The chain employs TRBV24-1 and TRBJ1-2; 8 bases map to TRBD1. The germline gives CDR1 KGHDR, CDR2 SFDVKD. Trimming took 8 bases from V and 8 from J; bases not matched to a gene: 9. CDR3 length equals 13 residues. CDR3 sequence reads: CATKSTGGKGYTF. The DNA of the CDR3 is TGTGCCACCAAATCCACAGGGGGTAAGGGCTACACCTTC.

This clonotype was picked up a small number of times. The J gene is TRBJ2-1, the V gene TRBV20-1; 10 bases fit TRBD2. Trimming cost V 1 base and J 8 bases; bases outside gene matches: 8. The CDR3 spans 15 residues. Germline V gives CDR1 DFQATT, CDR2 SNEGSKA (reference sequence). The DNA of the CDR3 is TGCAGTGCTAGAGGTCCGGGACTAGCGTCGGATGAGCAGTTCTTC. Translation gives CSARGPGLASDEQFF.

This clonotype came up once. This chain uses TRBV9 with TRBJ2-3; TRBD2 matches 10 bases. The CDR3 covers 16 residues. The ends lost 4 bases at V and 6 bases at J; junction bases unmatched: 11. CDR1 and CDR2 from the germline V gene are SGDLS and YYNGEE. The CDR3: CASSYLSGGAMDTQYF. The CDR3 coding sequence is TGTGCCAGCAGCTACCTAAGCGGGGGGGCGATGGATACGCAGTATTTT.

The chain carries TRBV6-2 or TRBV6-3 and TRBJ1-1; 9 bases line up with TRBD1. From germline, CDR1 is MNHEY and CDR2 SVGEGT. CDR3 length equals 16 residues. V was pared by 2 bases and J by 6 bases, with 10 bases of the junction left unmatched. The CDR3 loop reads CASSYPPGQGLPEAFF. DNA for the CDR3: TGTGCCAGCAGTTACCCGCCGGGACAGGGTTTACCTGAAGCTTTCTTT.

The chain employs TRBV20-1 and TRBJ2-3; perhaps TRBD2 as D (6 bases). The CDR3 runs 16 residues. The V gene lost 5 bases and the J gene lost 4 bases, with 22 bases spanning the gap. The germline CDR1 and CDR2 sequences are DFQATT and SNEGSKA (reference sequence). CDR3 DNA: TGCAGTGCTGCTCCCGGGAGCCCCAAAGTCTCAGATACGCAGTATTTT. Protein: CSAAPGSPKVSDTQYF.

The V gene is TRBV12-5, the J gene TRBJ2-1, with D perhaps TRBD1 (6 bases). The germline V gene has CDR1 LGHNT and CDR2 FRNRAP. This CDR3 is built from 17 residues. V was shortened by 2 bases and J by 2 bases, with 16 bases between the two germline ends. The CDR3 nucleotides read TGTGCTAGTGGTTTGTCTTCCCGGGACATCGCCTACAATGAGCAGTTCTTC. Protein sequence: CASGLSSRDIAYNEQFF. Using reference TRBV12-5 and TRBJ2-1 for the parts outside the CDR3, the full variable domain is DARVTQTPRHKVTEMGQEVTMRCQPILGHNTVFWYRQTMMQGLELLAYFRNRAPLDDSGMPKDRFSAEMPDATLATLKIQPSEPRDSAVYFCASGLSSRDIAYNEQFFGPGTRLTVL.

This clonotype turned up a few times. The CDR3 nucleotides are TGTGCCCAAAACGGTCCGGGACAGATTCTCTACGAGCAGTACTTC. It yields the protein CAQNGPGQILYEQYF. This chain uses TRBV19 with TRBJ2-7; TRBD1 matches at 7 bases. Germline values: CDR1 LNHDA, CDR2 SQIVND (reference sequence). With 11 bases clipped from V and 3 bases from J, the junction kept 16 bases outside the gene matches. The CDR3 has 15 amino acids.

The V and J genes are TRBV24-1 and TRBJ1-5; weak D call: TRBD1 (6 bases). The V and J ends lost 9 bases and 6 bases respectively, with 20 bases between them. Germline CDR1 reads KGHDR; CDR2 reads SFDVKD. The CDR3 sequence is 15 residues long. The CDR3 loop is CATSFGGAHGQPQHF. The CDR3 DNA reads as TGTGCCACCTCGTTCGGGGGGGCGCATGGTCAGCCCCAGCATTTT.

As to this clonotype: One end of the junction fails to match germline, which may point to a read error. The chain is built from TRBV9 and TRBJ2-3; 8 positions match TRBD1. The germline CDR1 and CDR2 sequences are SGDLS and YYNGEE. This CDR3 is built from 10 residues. For the CDR3, the DNA is TGTGCCACGCCGGGACAGGCAATTTCTTTT. Translation gives CATPGQAISF.

The chain has TRBV30 and TRBJ2-1; 15 positions agree with TRBD2. J was trimmed by 8 bases and V by 3 bases; bases with no gene match: 5. This CDR3 comprises 15 residues. Germline CDR1 GTSNPN, CDR2 SVGIG (reference sequence). The CDR3 DNA is TGTGCCTGGAGCCTGGGACTAGCGGGAGGCTATGAGCAGTTCTTC. Translating it yields CAWSLGLAGGYEQFF.

This clonotype has only a few counts. The chain carries TRBV6-1 and TRBJ2-3, with a weak D call TRBD2 (7 bases). The ends were cut back, 8 bases at V and 1 base at J, with 13 bases in the middle. This CDR3 comprises 14 residues. Germline V CDR1 and CDR2: MNHNS, SASEGT. CDR3 loop: CASGKGGRTDTQYF. The CDR3 coding sequence is TGTGCCAGCGGGAAGGGGGGGCGCACAGATACGCAGTATTTT.

This clonotype was observed at least ten times. The chain couples TRBV12-3 or TRBV12-4 to TRBJ2-2; D is possibly TRBD1 (5 bases). The CDR3 runs 15 residues. The V gene lost 1 base and the J gene lost 0 bases, with 6 bases spanning the gap. Here the CDR3 DNA reads TGTGCCAGCAGTTTAGGGACACCGAACACCGGGGAGCTGTTTTTT. Its translation: CASSLGTPNTGELFF.

This sequence joins TRBV7-9 and TRBJ2-7; D uncertain. CDR3 length equals 12 residues. Germline values: CDR1 SEHNR, CDR2 FQNEAQ (reference sequence). Trimming shortened V by 5 bases and J by 3 bases, and 8 bases separated the two germline ends. The CDR3, as DNA: TGTGCCAGCAGCCGGAGCCGCTACGAGCAGTACTTC. This translates into CASSRSRYEQYF.

The rearrangement uses TRBV11-3 and TRBJ2-7; D is possibly TRBD2 (6 bases). Trimming took off 2 bases at V and 0 bases at J, with 11 bases between the two ends. The CDR3 extends over 15 amino acids. CDR1 and CDR2 (germline): SGHNT, YENEEA. CDR3 sequence (DNA): TGTGCCAGCAGCTTATTGGGCGGGGACTCCTACGAGCAGTACTTC. It is translated as CASSLLGGDSYEQYF.

The chain has TRBV5-1 and TRBJ2-3; 9 positions match TRBD2. After removal of 3 bases from V and 2 bases from J, the junction contained 10 bases not matched to a gene. Germline CDR1 is SGHRS and CDR2 is YFSETQ. The CDR3 covers 17 residues. In DNA, the CDR3 is TGCGCCAGCAGCTCGAGGGGGAGACTAGCGGACACAGATACGCAGTATTTT. Amino acid sequence: CASSSRGRLADTDTQYF.

This clonotype was seen only a few times. The chain couples TRBV24-1 to TRBJ2-1; possible D gene TRBD2, 6 bases. Trimming took 4 bases from V and 4 from J, leaving 13 bases between them. The CDR3 sequence is 15 residues long. CDR1 KGHDR and CDR2 SFDVKD come from the germline V gene. CDR3 amino acids: CATSDASGTYNEQFF. Here the CDR3 DNA reads TGTGCCACCAGTGACGCCTCCGGGACTTACAATGAGCAGTTCTTC.

In its sample, this clonotype was seen many times. J is TRBJ2-7 and V is TRBV12-3 or TRBV12-4; a weak D match, TRBD1 (5 bases). Between the trimmed V and J ends, which lost 5 bases and 3 bases, there was a span of 14 bases. The CDR3 runs 14 residues. CDR3 protein: CASSKGQIFYEQYF. In nucleotides, the CDR3 is TGTGCCAGCAGTAAGGGGCAAATCTTCTACGAGCAGTACTTC.

The chain has TRBV6-5 and TRBJ1-6; D is perhaps TRBD1 (6 bases). CDR1 and CDR2 (germline): MNHEY, SVGAGI. V dropped 4 bases and J dropped 6 bases, with 16 bases sitting between them. The CDR3 has 16 residues. CDR3 residues: CASSFLRQAPNSPLHF. CDR3 nucleotides: TGTGCCAGCAGTTTCCTTCGACAGGCGCCTAATTCACCCCTCCACTTT.

This clonotype was counted at least ten times. The J gene is TRBJ1-1, the V gene TRBV14, with 8 bases matching TRBD1. The CDR3 consists of 15 residues. Germline V lookup: CDR1 SGHDN, CDR2 FVKESK. V lost 5 bases and J lost 1; bases outside the gene matches: 6. In nucleotides, the CDR3 is TGTGCCAGCAGCAGGCGGACAGGGTGGAACACTGAAGCTTTCTTT. It is translated as CASSRRTGWNTEAFF.

This clonotype was observed a handful of times. The rearrangement joins TRBV6-1 to TRBJ1-5; TRBD1 matches at 8 bases. Germline V CDR1 and CDR2: MNHNS, SASEGT. This CDR3 has 15 residues. V was clipped by 3 bases and J by 7 bases; unmatched bases: 8. The CDR3 is CASSDLRTGRQPQHF. The CDR3 DNA sequence: TGTGCCAGCAGTGACCTTCGGACAGGGAGGCAGCCCCAGCATTTT.

This chain connects TRBV6-1 to TRBJ2-5, with D perhaps assigned TRBD1 or TRBD2 (5 bases each). The CDR3 loop spans 14 amino acids. Per the germline V gene, CDR1 is MNHNS and CDR2 is SASEGT. V was clipped by 11 bases and J by 1 base, with 17 bases between them. CDR3 loop: CAQEGCCSQETQYF. CDR3 bases: TGTGCCCAAGAGGGGTGTTGTAGCCAAGAGACCCAGTACTTC.